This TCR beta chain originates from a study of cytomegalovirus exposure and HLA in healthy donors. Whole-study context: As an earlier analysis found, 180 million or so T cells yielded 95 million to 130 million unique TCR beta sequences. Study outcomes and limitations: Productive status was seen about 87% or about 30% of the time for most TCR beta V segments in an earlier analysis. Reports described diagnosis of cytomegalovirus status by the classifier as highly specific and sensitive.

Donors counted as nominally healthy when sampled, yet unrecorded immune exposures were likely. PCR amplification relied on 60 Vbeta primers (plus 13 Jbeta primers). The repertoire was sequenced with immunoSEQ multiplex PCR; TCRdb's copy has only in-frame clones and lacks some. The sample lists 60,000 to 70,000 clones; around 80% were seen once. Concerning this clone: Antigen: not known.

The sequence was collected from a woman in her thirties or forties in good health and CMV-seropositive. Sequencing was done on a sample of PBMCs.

CDR3 sequence (DNA): TGTGCCAGCTCAGGGACAGGATACGAGCAGTACTTC. Translated: CASSGTGYEQYF. J is TRBJ2-7 and V is TRBV18; 8 positions agree with TRBD1. Germline V gives CDR1 KGHSH, CDR2 LQKENI. V dropped 5 bases and J dropped 4; count of bases not matched to a gene: 1. CDR3 length: 12 residues.